The TCR beta chain under discussion was sequenced for a study of T cells expressing NK-cell markers. At the level of the study: One of the eight sequenced donors was seronegative, whereas the other seven were HCMV-seropositive.

Overall study findings and caveats: Dominant NKG2C+ clonotypes accounted for roughly 1.0-8% of CD8+ T cells in 5 to 7 donors. Among several donors, these clonotypes also ranked first in the CD3+CD56-NKG2C+ fraction.

As for this clonotype: Its antigen remains unidentified.

TCRdb reprocessed the 5' RACE reads and stores each CDR3 protein as one record, lacking DNA. With fewer than 40,000 distinct CDR3 sequences in the sample, the ten largest clones hold 50% to 75%. Per germline, CDR1 MNHEY and CDR2 SMNVEV (reference sequence). The CDR3 loop spans 13 amino acids. This receptor was identified in a woman between 18 and 69 years old in good health. The gene calls are TRBV27 and TRBJ2-1. Sequences were obtained from blood T cells: a sorted CD56 or NKG2C T cell subset, CD4+ or CD8+ T cells, or bulk PBMC T cells (not recorded which). The CDR3 sequence: CASSGGSYNEQFF.